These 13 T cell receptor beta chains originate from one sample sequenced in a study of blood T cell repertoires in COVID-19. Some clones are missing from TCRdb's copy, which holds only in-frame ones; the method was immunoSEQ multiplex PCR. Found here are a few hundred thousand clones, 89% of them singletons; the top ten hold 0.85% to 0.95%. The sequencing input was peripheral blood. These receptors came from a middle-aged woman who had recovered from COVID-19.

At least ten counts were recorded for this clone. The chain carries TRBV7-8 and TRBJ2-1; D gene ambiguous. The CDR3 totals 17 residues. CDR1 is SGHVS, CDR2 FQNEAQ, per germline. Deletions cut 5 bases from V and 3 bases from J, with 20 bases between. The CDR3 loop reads CASSHAIRRRSYNEQFF. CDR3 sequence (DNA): TGTGCCAGCAGCCATGCTATAAGGCGACGGAGCTACAATGAGCAGTTCTTC.

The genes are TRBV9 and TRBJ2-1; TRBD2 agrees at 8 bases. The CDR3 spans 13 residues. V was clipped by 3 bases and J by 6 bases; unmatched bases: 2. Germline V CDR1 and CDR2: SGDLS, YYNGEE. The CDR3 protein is CASSGTSRNEQFF. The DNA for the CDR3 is TGTGCCAGCAGCGGGACTAGCCGCAATGAGCAGTTCTTC.

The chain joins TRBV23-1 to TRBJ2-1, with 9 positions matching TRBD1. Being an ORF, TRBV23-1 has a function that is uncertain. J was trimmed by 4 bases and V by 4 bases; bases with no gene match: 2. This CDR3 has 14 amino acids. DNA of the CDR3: TGCGCCAGCAGTCCGGGACAGGGTTACAATGAGCAGTTCTTC. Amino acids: CASSPGQGYNEQFF.

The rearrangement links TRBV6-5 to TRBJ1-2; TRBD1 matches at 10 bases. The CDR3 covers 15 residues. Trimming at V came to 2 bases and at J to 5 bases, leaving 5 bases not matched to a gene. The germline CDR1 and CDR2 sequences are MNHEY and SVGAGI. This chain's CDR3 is CASSYTTGGLYGYTF. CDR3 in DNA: TGTGCCAGCAGTTACACGACAGGGGGCTTGTATGGCTACACCTTC.

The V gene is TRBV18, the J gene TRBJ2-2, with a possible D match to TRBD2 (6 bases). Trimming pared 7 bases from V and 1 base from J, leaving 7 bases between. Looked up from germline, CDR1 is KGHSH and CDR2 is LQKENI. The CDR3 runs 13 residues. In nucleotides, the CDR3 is TGTGCCAGCTATAGCGGGAACACCGGGGAGCTGTTTTTT. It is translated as CASYSGNTGELFF.

This CDR3 is CAISGPMGPGTQYF. CDR3 nucleotide sequence: TGTGCCATCAGTGGGCCGATGGGGCCGGGGACCCAGTACTTC. This chain joins TRBV10-3 and TRBJ2-5, with a possible D match to TRBD1 (5 bases). CDR3 size: 14 residues. Germline assignment: CDR1 ENHRY and CDR2 SYGVKD. Trimming stripped 4 bases from V and 7 bases from J, with 16 bases between.

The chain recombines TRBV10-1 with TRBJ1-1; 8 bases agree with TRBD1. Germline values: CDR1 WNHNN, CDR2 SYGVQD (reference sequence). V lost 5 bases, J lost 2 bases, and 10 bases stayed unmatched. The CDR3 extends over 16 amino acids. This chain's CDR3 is CASSYDSGQGNTEAFF. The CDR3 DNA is TGCGCCAGCAGTTATGACTCCGGACAGGGTAACACTGAAGCTTTCTTT.

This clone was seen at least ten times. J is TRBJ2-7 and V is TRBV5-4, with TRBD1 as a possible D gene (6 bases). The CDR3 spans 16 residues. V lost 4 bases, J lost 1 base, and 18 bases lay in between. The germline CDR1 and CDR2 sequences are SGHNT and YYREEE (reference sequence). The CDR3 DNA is TGTGCCAGCAGCCCCAACCCCACAGGGAAATCCTACGAGCAGTACTTC. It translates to CASSPNPTGKSYEQYF.

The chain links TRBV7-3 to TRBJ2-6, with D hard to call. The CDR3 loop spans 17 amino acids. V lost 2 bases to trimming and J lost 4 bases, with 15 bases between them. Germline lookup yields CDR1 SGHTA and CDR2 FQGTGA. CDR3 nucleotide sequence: TGTGCCAGCAGCTTACCGCCATTCGGGTCCGGGGCCAACGTCCTGACTTTC. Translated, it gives CASSLPPFGSGANVLTF.

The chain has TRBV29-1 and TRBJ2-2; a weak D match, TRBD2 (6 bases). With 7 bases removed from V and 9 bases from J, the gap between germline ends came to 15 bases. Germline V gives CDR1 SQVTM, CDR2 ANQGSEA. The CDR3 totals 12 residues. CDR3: CSAWTISRELFF. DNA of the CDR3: TGCAGCGCCTGGACTATATCCCGGGAGCTGTTTTTT.

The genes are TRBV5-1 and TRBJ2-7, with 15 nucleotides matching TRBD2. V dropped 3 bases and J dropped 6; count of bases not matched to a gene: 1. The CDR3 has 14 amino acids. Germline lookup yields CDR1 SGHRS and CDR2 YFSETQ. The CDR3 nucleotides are TGCGCCAGCAGCTCGGGACTAGCGGGAGGCGAGCAGTACTTC. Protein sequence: CASSSGLAGGEQYF.

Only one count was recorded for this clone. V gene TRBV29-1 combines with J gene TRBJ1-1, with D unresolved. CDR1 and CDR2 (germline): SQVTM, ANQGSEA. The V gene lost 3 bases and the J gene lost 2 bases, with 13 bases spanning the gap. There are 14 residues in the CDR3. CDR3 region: CSVDGGALNTEAFF. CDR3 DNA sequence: TGCAGCGTTGACGGCGGAGCTTTAAACACTGAAGCTTTCTTT. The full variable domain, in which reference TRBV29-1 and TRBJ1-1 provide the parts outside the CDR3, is SAVISQKPSRDICQRGTSLTIQCQVDSQVTMMFWYRQQPGQSLTLIATANQGSEATYESGFVIDKFPISRPNLTFSTLTVSNMSPEDSSIYLCSVDGGALNTEAFFGQGTRLTVV.

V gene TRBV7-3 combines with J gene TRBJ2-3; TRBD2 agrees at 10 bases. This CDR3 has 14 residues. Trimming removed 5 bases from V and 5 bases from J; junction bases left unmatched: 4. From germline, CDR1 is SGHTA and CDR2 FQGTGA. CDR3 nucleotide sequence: TGTGCCAGCAGCCCCGGGACTAGCGTAGATACGCAGTATTTT. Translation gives CASSPGTSVDTQYF.